This is a list of T cell receptor beta chains from one sample in a study of blood T cells in healthy people across ages. TCRdb re-called the 5' RACE reads through MiXCR, storing one row per CDR3 protein. The sample records over 600,000 distinct CDR3 sequences, under 25% being singletons. Sequencing input: blood. The receptors come from a man between 65 and 85 years old in good health. CDR3s include the opening cysteine and the closing phenylalanine or tryptophan. A D gene is named only where the DNA matches it firmly. A clone size is listed for some rows: how often the clone was seen (once, few, many), or a class if it is expanded.

j_call,clone_size,d_call,v_call,cdr3_nt,cdr3_aa
TRBJ1-4,.,TRBD1,TRBV6-1,TGTGCCAGCAGTCTAACAATCGGGACAGGGGGCCAAGAAAAACTGTTTTTT,CASSLTIGTGGQEKLFF
TRBJ2-4,few,TRBD2,TRBV18,TGTGCCAGCTCACCAGTGGGCGGGAGCGCCAAAAACATTCAGTACTTC,CASSPVGGSAKNIQYF
TRBJ2-3,few,.,TRBV7-3,TGTGCCAGCAGTCCTGGAGGGGCGTACACAGATACGCAGTATTTT,CASSPGGAYTDTQYF
TRBJ2-6,.,.,TRBV6-5,TGTGCCAGCAGTAAGACCTCTGGGGCCAACGTCCTGACTTTC,CASSKTSGANVLTF
TRBJ2-1,few,TRBD2,TRBV7-9,TGTGCCAGCAGCTATAGCGGGAGCCGAGGCAATGAGCAGTTCTTC,CASSYSGSRGNEQFF
TRBJ2-4,few,TRBD1,TRBV2,TGTGCCAGCATTCGGACAGGGCTCGACAAAAACATTCAGTACTTC,CASIRTGLDKNIQYF
TRBJ2-5,.,.,TRBV4-1,TGCGCCAGCAGCCAAGGTTGGCTCCCCCAAGAGACCCAGTACTTC,CASSQGWLPQETQYF
TRBJ2-7,few,.,TRBV7-2,TGTGCCAGCAGCTCCCCCAACTGGTCGGACGAGCAGTACTTC,CASSSPNWSDEQYF
TRBJ2-1,.,TRBD2,TRBV28,TGTGCCAGCAGTTTGCATAGCGGGCCCTCGGGTGAGCAGTTCTTC,CASSLHSGPSGEQFF
TRBJ2-5,.,TRBD1,TRBV6-1,TGTGCCAGCATCCTCGGGACAGGGAAAGAGACCCAGTACTTC,CASILGTGKETQYF
TRBJ2-1,few,TRBD2,TRBV4-3,TGCGCCAGCAGCCAAGAGAGCGGGAGTAAGTACAATGAGCAGTTCTTC,CASSQESGSKYNEQFF
TRBJ2-7,.,.,TRBV6-5,TGTGCCAGCAGCCTGGGGACTCCCCGCGAGCAGTACTTC,CASSLGTPREQYF
TRBJ2-7,.,.,TRBV7-2,TGTGCCAGCAGCTTAGGGTCTGTACAGGGTGCGGAGGAGCAGTACTTC,CASSLGSVQGAEEQYF
TRBJ1-4,few,.,TRBV5-1,TGCGCCAGCAGCGATGGGATAGCTAATGAAAAACTGTTTTTT,CASSDGIANEKLFF
TRBJ2-7,.,TRBD2,TRBV7-6,TGTGCCAGCAGCTTAGCGCCGGGAGGACTAGCCGAGCAGTACTTC,CASSLAPGGLAEQYF
TRBJ2-7,.,.,TRBV6-1,TGTGCCAGCAGTGCCCTAAAATCTCCCTACGAGCAGTACTTC,CASSALKSPYEQYF
TRBJ2-5,.,.,TRBV4-3,TGCGCCAGCAGCCAAAGGACACAACAAGAGACCCAGTACTTC,CASSQRTQQETQYF
TRBJ2-1,.,.,TRBV11-2,TGTGCCAGCAGCTTTAGGAAGAATGAGCAGTTCTTC,CASSFRKNEQFF
TRBJ2-5,many,.,TRBV28,TGTGCCAGCAGTCCCTCAGGGGGGTTTTCAGAGACCCAGTACTTC,CASSPSGGFSETQYF
TRBJ2-5,few,TRBD2,TRBV7-2,TGTGCCAGCAGCTTAGACGGGGGGTACCAAGAGACCCAGTACTTC,CASSLDGGYQETQYF
TRBJ1-4,.,TRBD1,TRBV5-5,TGTGCCAGCATCCCGTGGGGACAGAAAAATGAAAAACTGTTTTTT,CASIPWGQKNEKLFF
TRBJ2-7,few,.,TRBV3-1,TGTGCCAGCAGCCGTCGGCTGGGCTCCTACGAGCAGCACTTC,CASSRRLGSYEQHF
TRBJ1-1,few,.,TRBV12-3/TRBV12-4,TGTGCCAGCAGCCAGACAGGTTACACTGAAGCTTTCTTT,CASSQTGYTEAFF
TRBJ2-7,.,.,TRBV9,TGTGCCAGCAGCGGGGGGCAGGGAATTTTGTACGAGCAGTACTTC,CASSGGQGILYEQYF
TRBJ1-5,.,.,TRBV24-1,TGTGCCACCAGTGATTTAGATAGCAATCAGCCCCAGCATTTT,CATSDLDSNQPQHF
TRBJ2-5,.,TRBD1,TRBV29-1,TGCAGCGTGGACTCGGGACAGGCGACCCAGTACTTC,CSVDSGQATQYF
TRBJ2-1,.,.,TRBV12-3/TRBV12-4,TGTGCCAGCAGAGAACAGGACCTCGGTGAGCAGTTCTTC,CASREQDLGEQFF
TRBJ2-1,many,TRBD2,TRBV28,TGTGCCAGCAGTTCTCGACTAGCGGGAGGCAATGAGCAGTTCTTC,CASSSRLAGGNEQFF
TRBJ2-5,few,TRBD2,TRBV20-1,TGCAGTGCTGCCGGTTCGGAGGGACTAGGGACCCAGTACTTC,CSAAGSEGLGTQYF
TRBJ2-3,few,.,TRBV15,TGTGCCACCCTTGACGGAAACCCCCGCAATACGCAGTATTTT,CATLDGNPRNTQYF
TRBJ2-7,many,TRBD1,TRBV20-1,TGCAGTGCTAAGAAAGCGGACAGGGGAGAGCAGTACTTC,CSAKKADRGEQYF
TRBJ2-3,.,.,TRBV27,TGTGCCAGCAGGCTCTCTTACACAGATACGCAGTATTTT,CASRLSYTDTQYF
TRBJ1-5,.,TRBD1,TRBV27,TGTGCCAGAACTCCGGGACAGAGGGGATATAGCAATCAGCCCCAGCATTTT,CARTPGQRGYSNQPQHF
TRBJ2-5,.,.,TRBV20-1,TGCAGTGAGAGGGGACTTCAAGAGACCCAGTACTTC,CSERGLQETQYF
TRBJ2-1,once,TRBD1,TRBV18,TGTGCCAGCTCACCACTAAGACAGGGGAACACGATCGATGAGCAGTTCTTC,CASSPLRQGNTIDEQFF
TRBJ2-5,few,TRBD1,TRBV20-1,TGCAGTGCTAGACCCACGAGGGGGCTGGAAGAGCAGTACTTC,CSARPTRGLEEQYF
TRBJ1-2,.,.,TRBV10-3,TGTGCCATCAGTGAGTCAGGGTACTATGGCTACACCTTC,CAISESGYYGYTF
TRBJ2-7,.,.,TRBV28,TGTGCCAGCACGCCGACAGGAACAGGATCCTACGAGCAGTACTTC,CASTPTGTGSYEQYF
TRBJ2-7,few,.,TRBV3-1,TGTGCCAGCAGCCAAGGCTCGCCACCAACCTACGAGCAGTACTTC,CASSQGSPPTYEQYF
TRBJ2-5,.,.,TRBV12-3/TRBV12-4,TGTGCCAGCAGTAATTTCGACGAAGAGACCCAGTACTTC,CASSNFDEETQYF
TRBJ2-3,.,TRBD2,TRBV5-1,TGCGCCAGCAGCCCACTTCTAGCGGGAGGTACGACAGATACGCAGTATTTT,CASSPLLAGGTTDTQYF
TRBJ2-2,.,TRBD2,TRBV3-1,TGTGCCAGCAGCCAAATAACTAGCGGGAGTGGCGGGGAGCTGTTTTTT,CASSQITSGSGGELFF
TRBJ2-7,few,.,TRBV29-1,TGCAGCGTTGTAATAGGGGAATACTACGAGCAGTACTTC,CSVVIGEYYEQYF
TRBJ2-7,few,.,TRBV4-3,TGCGCCAGCAGCCAAGTTTTCGACAGCTCCTACGAGCAGTACTTC,CASSQVFDSSYEQYF
TRBJ2-1,.,.,TRBV19,TGTGCCAGTAGTATCTCCCCCTACAATGAGCAGTTCTTC,CASSISPYNEQFF
TRBJ2-3,.,TRBD1,TRBV5-5,TGTGCCAGCAGCTTGGAGCTTACAGGGGTGGATACGCAGTATTTT,CASSLELTGVDTQYF
TRBJ2-5,few,TRBD1,TRBV13,TGTGCCAGCAGAAAGGCCGGGACAGGGTACCAAGAGACCCAGTACTTC,CASRKAGTGYQETQYF
TRBJ2-7,.,TRBD2,TRBV5-6,TGTGCCAGCAGCGTCGGACTAGCGGGCTCCCCCTACGAGCAGTACTTC,CASSVGLAGSPYEQYF
TRBJ2-7,many,.,TRBV20-1,TGCAGTGCTAGAGGACTCTCTGATTACTTC,CSARGLSDYF